The 3 T cell receptor beta chains below all came from one sample that was sequenced in a study of CD8+CD57+ T cells in acquired aplastic anemia. CDR3 and TCR beta VDJ profiling relied on genomic DNA as the template. TCRdb recomputed calls from the reads with MiXCR, one row per CDR3 protein. The sample lists around 500,000 distinct CDR3 sequences, over 25% seen once, with less than 0.85% in the top ten. Flow cytometry had shown expanded CD8+CD57+ cells in the patients chosen for sequencing. Source material: sorted CD4+, CD8+, or CD8+CD57+ T cells (not recorded which) from PBMCs. These TCRs come from a human donor with aplastic anemia.

This clonotype was recorded at least ten times. The chain combines TRBV2 with TRBJ2-7; D gene ambiguous. V was pared by 6 bases and J by 1 base, with 10 bases between. Germline V CDR1 and CDR2: SNHLY, FYNNEI. This CDR3 comprises 13 residues. CDR3 nucleotide sequence: TGTGCCAGCAGCCAAGGCCTGTCCTACGAGCAGTACTTC. It is translated as CASSQGLSYEQYF.

At least ten counts were recorded for this clonotype. This sequence joins TRBV19 and TRBJ2-7, with 9 bases lining up with TRBD2. Germline V gives CDR1 LNHDA, CDR2 SQIVND (reference sequence). Trimming cost V 3 bases and J 3 bases; bases outside gene matches: 6. This CDR3 has 15 residues. This chain's CDR3 is CASSIRREGLYEQYF. CDR3 in DNA: TGTGCCAGTAGTATCCGGCGGGAGGGCCTCTACGAGCAGTACTTC.

The chain joins TRBV12-3 or TRBV12-4 to TRBJ2-3, with TRBD2 identical over 10 bases. The CDR3 has 15 amino acids. The J segment lost 2 bases and the V segment lost 5 bases, leaving 4 bases of the junction unmatched. CDR3 sequence reads: CASSTSGDITDTQYF. The CDR3 DNA reads TGTGCCAGCAGTACTAGCGGGGACATCACAGATACGCAGTATTTT.